The clone carrying this T cell receptor (beta chain) was seen ten or more times. Its antigen is currently unknown. The data derive from a study of human T cells and chemical hapten exposure. At the level of the study: Small volume differences among pooled libraries mainly caused per-sample TCR yield variation. Study-wide findings and caveats: Following DPC sensitization, TCRs present above 1 in 1000 frequency showed no change.

Time point indicated: healthy volunteer bleed at 6 weeks. Unfractionated whole blood yielded total RNA. The V end was cut by 3 bases, the J end by 0 bases, with 10 bases between. This CDR3 contains 16 residues. CDR1 is SGHDT and CDR2 is YYEEEE in the germline V gene. The library gave individual cDNA molecules unique molecular identifiers. TCRdb independently ran MiXCR on the RACE reads; one entry per CDR3 protein. The repertoire includes about 47,000 distinct CDR3 sequences, 3% to 4.5% of them detected once, and around 5% sits in the top ten. This TCR was recovered from a human donor in good health. Some clones in this sample may be carry-over from other donors' samples. This sequence joins TRBV5-6 and TRBJ2-6, with D tentatively TRBD1 (6 bases). Material: whole blood. The CDR3 DNA follows: TGTGCCAGCAGCTCGACAGGCCGCTCTGGGGCCAACGTCCTGACTTTC. This gives the protein CASSSTGRSGANVLTF. The whole variable domain, remainder taken from reference TRBV5-6 and TRBJ2-6, is DAGVTQSPTHLIKTRGQQVTLRCSPKSGHDTVSWYQQALGQGPQFIFQYYEEEERQRGNFPDRFSGHQFPNYSSELNVNALLLGDSALYLCASSSTGRSGANVLTFGAGSRLTVL.